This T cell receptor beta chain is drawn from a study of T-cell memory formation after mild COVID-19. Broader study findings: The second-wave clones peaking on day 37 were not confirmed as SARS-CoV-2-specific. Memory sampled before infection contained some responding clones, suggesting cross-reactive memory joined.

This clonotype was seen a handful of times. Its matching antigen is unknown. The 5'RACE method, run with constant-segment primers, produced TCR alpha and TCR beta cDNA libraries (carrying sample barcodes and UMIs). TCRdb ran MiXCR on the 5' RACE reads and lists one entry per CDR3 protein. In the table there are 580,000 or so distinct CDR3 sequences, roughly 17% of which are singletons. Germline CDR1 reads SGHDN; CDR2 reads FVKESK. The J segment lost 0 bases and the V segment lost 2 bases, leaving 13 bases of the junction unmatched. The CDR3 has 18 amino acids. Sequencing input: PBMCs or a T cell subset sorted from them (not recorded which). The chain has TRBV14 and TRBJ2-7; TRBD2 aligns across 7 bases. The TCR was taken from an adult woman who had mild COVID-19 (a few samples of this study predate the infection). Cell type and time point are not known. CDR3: CASSQYTSVRSYSYEQYF. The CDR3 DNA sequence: TGTGCCAGCAGCCAATATACTAGCGTAAGATCCTACTCCTACGAGCAGTACTTC.